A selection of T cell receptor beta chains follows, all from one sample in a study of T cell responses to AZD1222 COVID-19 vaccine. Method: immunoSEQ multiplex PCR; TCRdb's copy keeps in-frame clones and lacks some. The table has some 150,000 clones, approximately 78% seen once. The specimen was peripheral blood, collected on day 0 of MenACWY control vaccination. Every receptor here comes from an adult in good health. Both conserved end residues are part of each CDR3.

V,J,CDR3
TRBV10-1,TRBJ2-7,CASSEGLSSYEQYF
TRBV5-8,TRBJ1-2,CASRVGGSYYGYTF
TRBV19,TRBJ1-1,CASSPSGRGVTEAFF
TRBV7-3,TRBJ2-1,CASSPAGASYNEQFF
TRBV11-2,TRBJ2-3,CASTPIGIASTDTQYF
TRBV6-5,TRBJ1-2,CASGRSGGGRDGYTF
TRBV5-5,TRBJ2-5,CASSLAGGETQYF
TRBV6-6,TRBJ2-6,CASSRPGPKGGGSGANVLTF
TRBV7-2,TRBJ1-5,CASSSRQGGQPQHF
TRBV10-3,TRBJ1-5,CAISSNSRNQPQHF
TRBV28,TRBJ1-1,CASSLSEGGRTEAFF
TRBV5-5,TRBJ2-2,CASSLATLGVVGELFF
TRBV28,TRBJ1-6,CASSLGRMNSPLHF
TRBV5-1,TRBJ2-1,CATKIGTHYNEQFF
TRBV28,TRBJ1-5,CASSFVKNQPQHF
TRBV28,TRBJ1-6,CASKRDRGSPLHF
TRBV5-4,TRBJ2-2,CASSIPGTENTGELFF
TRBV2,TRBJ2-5,CASSDTHRGETQYF
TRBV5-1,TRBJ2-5,CASSLTSHEETQYF
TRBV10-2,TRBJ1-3,CASSEWDRHSGNTIYF
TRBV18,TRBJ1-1,CASSPTRQGNTEAFF
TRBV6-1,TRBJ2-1,CASSEASRSYNEQFF
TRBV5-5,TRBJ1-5,CASSLSTGRDNQPQHF
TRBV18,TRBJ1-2,CASSPSGTPYGYTF
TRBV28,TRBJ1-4,CASRAGGGEKLFF
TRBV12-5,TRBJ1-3,CASGGGQGGKEAGNTIYF
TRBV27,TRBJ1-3,CASSLREGTGNTIYF
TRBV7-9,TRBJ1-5,CASSSSGWQSNQPQHF
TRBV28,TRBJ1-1,CASSLRTGGLGTEAFF
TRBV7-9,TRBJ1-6,CASSVSGTAAHF
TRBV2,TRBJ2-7,CASSEAGGGANYEQYF
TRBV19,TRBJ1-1,CASSSRGGGRKTEAFF
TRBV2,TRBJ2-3,CATSRGQEDTQYF
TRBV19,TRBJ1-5,CASSIMGLGRSNQPQHF
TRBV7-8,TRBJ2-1,CASSSYRGLAYNEQFF
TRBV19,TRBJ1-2,CASSPLLRQGEDGYTF
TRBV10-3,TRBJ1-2,CAISESNRGVYGYTF
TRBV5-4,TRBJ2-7,CASSPGQGAYEQYF
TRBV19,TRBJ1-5,CASSIGTGPTGQPQHF
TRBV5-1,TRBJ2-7,CASSPRGGTYEQYF
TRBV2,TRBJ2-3,CASSGGLAARTDTQYF
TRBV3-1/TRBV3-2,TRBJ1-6,CASSQFVQGNSPLHF
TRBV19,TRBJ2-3,CASSLGGGVDTQYF
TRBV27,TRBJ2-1,CASSFSGLAGGLSSNEQFF
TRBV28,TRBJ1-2,CASSLTGGASGYTF
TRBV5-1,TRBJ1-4,CASSREATNEKLFF
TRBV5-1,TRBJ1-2,CASSGGQISGYTF
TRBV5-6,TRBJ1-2,CASSKGQGSVGYTF
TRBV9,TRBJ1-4,CASSVDRTNEKLFF
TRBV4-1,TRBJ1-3,CASSQGTAIHSGNTIYF
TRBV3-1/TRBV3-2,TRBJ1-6,CASSQEIGGALLSPLHF
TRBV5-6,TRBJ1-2,CASSSSGPPYGYTF
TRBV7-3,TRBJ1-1,CASSIGQGHTEAFF
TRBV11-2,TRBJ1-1,CASSSVSRTEAFF
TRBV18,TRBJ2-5,CASSPSTGRRETQYF